This T cell receptor (beta chain) was identified in a study of blood T cells in healthy people across ages. Findings and caveats of the study: Diversity estimated from one million T cells was considered an underestimate. Whereas aged donors had fewer naive CD4+ cells, long-lived donors had more of them and higher diversity. The recorded TCR beta diversity per million T cells decreased in a roughly linear manner with age.

This clonotype was counted a few times. Its antigen is as yet unknown. In germline, CDR1 is MNHNS, CDR2 SASEGT. This CDR3 is built from 15 residues. V was pared by 2 bases and J by 0 bases, with 2 bases of the junction left unmatched. Combining a sample-barcoded 5' primer with a J-beta primer mix, a second PCR ran for about 6 to 12 cycles. Each cDNA molecule received a tag from a template-switch adaptor that had 12 random nucleotides. MiXCR, applied by TCRdb to the 5' RACE reads, yields one record per CDR3 protein. The data show 1.5 million to 2 million distinct CDR3 sequences, 25% to 30% seen once. V and J are TRBV6-1 and TRBJ2-3; 7 positions agree with TRBD1. The sequencing input was blood. The TCR sequence derives from a woman in her thirties in good health. CDR3 coding DNA: TGTGCCAGCAGTGAATACAGGGGTAGCACAGATACGCAGTATTTT. Residues: CASSEYRGSTDTQYF.